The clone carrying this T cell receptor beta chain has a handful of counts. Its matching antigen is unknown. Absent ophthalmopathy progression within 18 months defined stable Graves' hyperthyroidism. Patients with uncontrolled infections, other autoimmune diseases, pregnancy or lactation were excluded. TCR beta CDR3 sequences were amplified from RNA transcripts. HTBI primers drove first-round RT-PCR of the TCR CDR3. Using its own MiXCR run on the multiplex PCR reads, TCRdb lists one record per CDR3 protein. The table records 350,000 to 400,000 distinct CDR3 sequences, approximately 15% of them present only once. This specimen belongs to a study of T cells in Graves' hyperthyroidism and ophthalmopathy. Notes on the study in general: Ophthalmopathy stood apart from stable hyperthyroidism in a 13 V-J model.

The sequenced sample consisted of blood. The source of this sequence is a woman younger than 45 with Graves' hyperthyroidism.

The CDR3 sequence is CASSLGYGQNAFF. The DNA of the CDR3 is TGTGCCAGCAGCTTAGGTTATGGACAGAACGCTTTCTTT. This chain joins TRBV11-3 and TRBJ1-1, with D maybe TRBD1 (6 bases). Looked up from germline, CDR1 is SGHNT and CDR2 is YENEEA. The CDR3 runs 13 residues. V was shortened by 1 base and J by 11 bases, with 14 bases between the two germline ends.